This T cell receptor beta chain was sequenced for a study of spatial heterogeneity in lung cancer. Background on the study: Each unique TCR and UMI combination was seen more than ten times on average in raw reads.

Noted time point: blood at routine non-recurrence follow-up after resection. This clonotype was counted a few times. The CDR3 length is 12 residues. CDR1 is SGHTA and CDR2 is FQGNSA in the germline V gene. V was shortened by 5 bases and J by 2 bases, with 5 bases between the two germline ends. Unique molecular identifiers, one per molecule, were present on every TCR cDNA molecule. MiXCR, run by TCRdb on the 5' RACE reads, gives a single entry per CDR3 protein. The sample lists over 85,000 distinct CDR3 sequences; approximately 19% were seen once. Material: PBMCs, obtained at follow-up. The chain recombines TRBV7-2 with TRBJ2-3; no clear D. The TCR was taken from a male donor with early-stage non-small cell lung cancer. The DNA for the CDR3 is TGTGCCAGCAGCCCTTACACAGATACGCAGTATTTT. This sequence encodes CASSPYTDTQYF.